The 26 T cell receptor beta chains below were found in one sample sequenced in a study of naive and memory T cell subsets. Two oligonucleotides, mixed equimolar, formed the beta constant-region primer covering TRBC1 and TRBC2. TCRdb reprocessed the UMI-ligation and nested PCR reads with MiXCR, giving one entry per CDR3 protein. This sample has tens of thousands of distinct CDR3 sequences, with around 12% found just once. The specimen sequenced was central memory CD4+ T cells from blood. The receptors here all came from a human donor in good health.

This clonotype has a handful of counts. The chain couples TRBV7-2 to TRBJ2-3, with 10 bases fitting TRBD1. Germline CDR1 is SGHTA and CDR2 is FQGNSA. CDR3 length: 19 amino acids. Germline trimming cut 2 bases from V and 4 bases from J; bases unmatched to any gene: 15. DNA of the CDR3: TGTGCCAGCAGCTTAAGAACGGGACAGGGGTCATTAAACCCAGATACGCAGTATTTT. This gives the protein CASSLRTGQGSLNPDTQYF.

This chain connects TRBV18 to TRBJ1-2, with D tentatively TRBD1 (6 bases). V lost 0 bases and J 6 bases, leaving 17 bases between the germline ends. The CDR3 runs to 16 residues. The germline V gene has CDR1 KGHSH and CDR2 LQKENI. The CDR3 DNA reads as TGTGCCAGCTCACCACCGCTCTCAGGGGCTCGCGATGGCTACACCTTC. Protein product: CASSPPLSGARDGYTF.

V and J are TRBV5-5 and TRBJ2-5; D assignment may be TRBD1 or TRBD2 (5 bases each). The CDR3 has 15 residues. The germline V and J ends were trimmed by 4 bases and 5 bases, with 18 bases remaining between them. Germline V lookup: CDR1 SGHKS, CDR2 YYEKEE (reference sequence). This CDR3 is CASSPGTGKGETQYF. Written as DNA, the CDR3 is TGTGCCAGCAGCCCCGGGACGGGGAAAGGCGAGACCCAGTACTTC.

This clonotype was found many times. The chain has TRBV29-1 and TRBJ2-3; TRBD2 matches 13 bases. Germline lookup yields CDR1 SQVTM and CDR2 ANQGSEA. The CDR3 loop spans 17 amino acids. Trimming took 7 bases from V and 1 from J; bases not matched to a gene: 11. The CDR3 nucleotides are TGCAGCGGGGGACTAGCGGGAAGTCCCCTGGGCACAGATACGCAGTATTTT. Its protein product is CSGGLAGSPLGTDTQYF.

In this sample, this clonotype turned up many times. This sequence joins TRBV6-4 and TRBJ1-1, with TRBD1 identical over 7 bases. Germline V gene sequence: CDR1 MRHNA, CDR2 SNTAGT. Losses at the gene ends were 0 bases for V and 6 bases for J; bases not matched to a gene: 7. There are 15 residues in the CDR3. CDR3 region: CASSDSNTGVPEAFF. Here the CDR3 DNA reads TGTGCCAGCAGTGACTCGAATACAGGGGTGCCTGAAGCTTTCTTT.

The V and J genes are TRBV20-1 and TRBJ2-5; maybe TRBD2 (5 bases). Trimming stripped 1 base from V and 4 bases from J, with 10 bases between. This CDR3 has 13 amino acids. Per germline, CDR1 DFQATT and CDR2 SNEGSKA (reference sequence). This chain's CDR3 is CSARVLGIETQYF. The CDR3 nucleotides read TGCAGTGCTAGAGTACTCGGGATAGAGACCCAGTACTTC.

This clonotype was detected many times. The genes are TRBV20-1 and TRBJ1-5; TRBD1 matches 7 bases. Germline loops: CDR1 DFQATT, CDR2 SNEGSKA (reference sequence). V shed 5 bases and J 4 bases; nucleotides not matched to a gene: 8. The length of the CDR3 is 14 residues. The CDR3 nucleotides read TGCAGTGCTGTGATACAGGGGAGTAATCAGCCCCAGCATTTT. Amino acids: CSAVIQGSNQPQHF.

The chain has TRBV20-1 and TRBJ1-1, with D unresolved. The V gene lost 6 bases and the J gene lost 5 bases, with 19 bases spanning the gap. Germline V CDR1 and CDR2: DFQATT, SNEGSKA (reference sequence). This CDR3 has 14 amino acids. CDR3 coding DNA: TGCAGTGCCCTTACCGGCATCCAGAGGACTGAAGCTTTCTTT. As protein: CSALTGIQRTEAFF.

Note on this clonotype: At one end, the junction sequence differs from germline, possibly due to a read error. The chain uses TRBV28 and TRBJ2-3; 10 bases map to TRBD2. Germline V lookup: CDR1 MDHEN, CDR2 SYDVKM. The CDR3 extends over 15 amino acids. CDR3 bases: TGTGCCAGCAGCAAGCGGGGGGGGAGCACAGATGCGCAGTATTTT. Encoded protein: CASSKRGGSTDAQYF.

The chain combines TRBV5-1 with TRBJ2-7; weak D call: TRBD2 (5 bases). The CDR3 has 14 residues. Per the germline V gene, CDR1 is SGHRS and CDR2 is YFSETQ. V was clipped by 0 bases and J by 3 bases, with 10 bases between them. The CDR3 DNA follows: TGCGCCAGCAGCTTGGCCGGGGATAACTACGAGCAGTACTTC. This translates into CASSLAGDNYEQYF.

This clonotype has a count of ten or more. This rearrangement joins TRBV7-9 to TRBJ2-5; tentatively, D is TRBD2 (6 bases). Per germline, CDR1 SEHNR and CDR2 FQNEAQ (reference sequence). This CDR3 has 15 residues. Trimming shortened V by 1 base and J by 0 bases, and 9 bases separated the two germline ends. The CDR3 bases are TGTGCCAGCAGCTTAGGCGGGGAAGACCAAGAGACCCAGTACTTC. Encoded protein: CASSLGGEDQETQYF.

The DNA for the CDR3 is TGTGCCAGCCAAGGATCCCGGGGGGACACAGATACGCAGTATTTT. Encoded protein: CASQGSRGDTDTQYF. The chain joins TRBV10-3 to TRBJ2-3, with 7 bases lining up with TRBD2. The CDR3 contains 15 residues. Germline V gives CDR1 ENHRY, CDR2 SYGVKD. V lost 10 bases, J lost 2 bases, and 12 bases stayed unmatched.

Here the CDR3 reads CSASPGEVSYNSPLHF. In DNA, the CDR3 is TGCAGTGCTAGTCCAGGGGAAGTCTCCTATAATTCACCCCTCCACTTT. The chain combines TRBV20-1 with TRBJ1-6, with TRBD1 as a possible D gene (6 bases). The CDR3 is 16 residues long. V dropped 3 bases and J dropped 0 bases, with 12 bases sitting between them. The V gene's germline CDR1 is DFQATT and CDR2 SNEGSKA (reference sequence).

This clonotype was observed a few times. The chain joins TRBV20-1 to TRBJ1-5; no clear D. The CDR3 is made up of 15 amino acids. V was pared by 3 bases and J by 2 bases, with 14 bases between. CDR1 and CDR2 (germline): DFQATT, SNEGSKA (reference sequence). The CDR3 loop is CSASKGHGGNQPQHF. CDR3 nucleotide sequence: TGCAGTGCTAGTAAGGGTCATGGTGGCAATCAGCCCCAGCATTTT.

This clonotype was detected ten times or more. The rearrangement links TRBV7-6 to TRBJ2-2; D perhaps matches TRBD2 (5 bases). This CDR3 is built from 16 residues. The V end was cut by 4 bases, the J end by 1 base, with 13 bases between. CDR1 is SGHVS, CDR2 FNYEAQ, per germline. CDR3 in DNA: TGTGCCAGCAGCTCCAGCCTCCGGGAGAACACCGGGGAGCTGTTTTTT. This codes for CASSSSLRENTGELFF.

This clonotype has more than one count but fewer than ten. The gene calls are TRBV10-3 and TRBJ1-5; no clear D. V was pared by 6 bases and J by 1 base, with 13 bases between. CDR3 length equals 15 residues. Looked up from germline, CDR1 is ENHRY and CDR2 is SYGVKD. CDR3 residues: CAISRDTGSNQPQHF. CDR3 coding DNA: TGTGCCATCAGCCGTGACACTGGGAGCAATCAGCCCCAGCATTTT.

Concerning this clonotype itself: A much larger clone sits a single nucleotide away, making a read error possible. The chain's CDR3 is CASSPQDFHHGTDTQYF. CDR3 coding DNA: TGTGCCAGCAGCCCGCAGGACTTCCACCACGGCACAGATACGCAGTATTTT. The chain couples TRBV3-1 to TRBJ2-3; tentative D call: TRBD2 (5 bases). Between the trimmed V and J ends, which lost 4 bases and 1 base, there was a span of 18 bases. From germline, CDR1 is LGHDT and CDR2 YNNKEL (reference sequence). The CDR3 sequence is 17 residues long.

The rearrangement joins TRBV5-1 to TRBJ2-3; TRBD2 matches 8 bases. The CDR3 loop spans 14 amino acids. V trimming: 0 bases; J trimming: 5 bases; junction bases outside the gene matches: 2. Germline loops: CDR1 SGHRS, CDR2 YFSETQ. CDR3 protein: CASSLDGGGDTQYF. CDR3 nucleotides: TGCGCCAGCAGCTTGGACGGGGGGGGAGATACGCAGTATTTT.

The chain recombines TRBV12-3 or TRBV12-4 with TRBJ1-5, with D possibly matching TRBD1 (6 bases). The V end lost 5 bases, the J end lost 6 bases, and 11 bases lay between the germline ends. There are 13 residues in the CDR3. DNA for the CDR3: TGTGCCAGCAGTCCCTCCAGGGGTCAGCCCCAGCATTTT. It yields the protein CASSPSRGQPQHF.

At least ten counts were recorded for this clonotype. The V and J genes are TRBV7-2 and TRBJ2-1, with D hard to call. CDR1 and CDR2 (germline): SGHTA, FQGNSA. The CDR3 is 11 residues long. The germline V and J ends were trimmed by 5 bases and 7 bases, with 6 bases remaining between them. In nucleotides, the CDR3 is TGTGCCAGCAGCCCTAAGAATGAGCAGTTCTTC. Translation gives CASSPKNEQFF.

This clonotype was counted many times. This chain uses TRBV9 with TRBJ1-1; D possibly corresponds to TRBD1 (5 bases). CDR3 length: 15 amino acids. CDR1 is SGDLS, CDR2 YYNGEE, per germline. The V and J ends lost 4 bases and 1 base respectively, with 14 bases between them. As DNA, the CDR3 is TGTGCCAGCAGCCCCCGGACAAACTGGAACACTGAAGCTTTCTTT. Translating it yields CASSPRTNWNTEAFF.

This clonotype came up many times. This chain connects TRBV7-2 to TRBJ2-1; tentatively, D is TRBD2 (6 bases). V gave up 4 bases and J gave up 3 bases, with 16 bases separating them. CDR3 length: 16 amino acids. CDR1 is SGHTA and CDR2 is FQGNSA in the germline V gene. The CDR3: CASSWVASAFYNEQFF. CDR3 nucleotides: TGTGCCAGCAGCTGGGTCGCTAGCGCCTTCTACAATGAGCAGTTCTTC.

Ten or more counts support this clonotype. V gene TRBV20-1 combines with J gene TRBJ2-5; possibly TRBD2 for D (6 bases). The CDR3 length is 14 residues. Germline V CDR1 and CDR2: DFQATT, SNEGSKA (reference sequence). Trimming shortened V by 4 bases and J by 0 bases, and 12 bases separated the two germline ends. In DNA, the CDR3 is TGCAGTGCTACGGCGGGGACCCACCAAGAGACCCAGTACTTC. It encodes CSATAGTHQETQYF.

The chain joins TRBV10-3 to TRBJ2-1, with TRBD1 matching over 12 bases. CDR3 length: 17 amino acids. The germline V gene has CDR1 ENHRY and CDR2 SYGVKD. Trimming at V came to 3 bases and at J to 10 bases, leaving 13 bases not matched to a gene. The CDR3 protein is CAISDYSGTGGRGEQFF. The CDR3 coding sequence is TGTGCCATCAGTGATTATTCCGGGACAGGGGGCCGAGGCGAGCAGTTCTTC.

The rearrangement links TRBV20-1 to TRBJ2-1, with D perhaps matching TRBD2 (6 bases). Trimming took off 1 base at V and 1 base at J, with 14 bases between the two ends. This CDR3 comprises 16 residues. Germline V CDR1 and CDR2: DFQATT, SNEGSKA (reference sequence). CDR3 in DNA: TGCAGTGCTAGAGCGGGAGTTAGTTGGTCCTACAATGAGCAGTTCTTC. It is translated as CSARAGVSWSYNEQFF.

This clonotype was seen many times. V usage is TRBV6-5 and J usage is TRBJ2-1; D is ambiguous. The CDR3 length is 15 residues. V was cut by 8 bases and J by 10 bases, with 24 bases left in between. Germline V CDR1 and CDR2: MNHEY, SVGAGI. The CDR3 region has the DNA TGTGCCAGCGGTAAGGGCATACTTACCGGGCAGGAGCAGTTCTTC. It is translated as CASGKGILTGQEQFF.